Listed below are T cell receptor beta chains from one sample, sequenced in a study of T-cell reconstitution after alpha-beta-depleted transplantation in children. Each CDR3 protein is one row after TCRdb ran MiXCR on the PCR reads. The top ten hold approximately 5.4% of the sample, which has some 530,000 distinct CDR3 sequences, approximately 12% seen once. Here the sequenced sample was PBMCs from the stem cell graft donor, taken from the stem cell graft. These receptors were collected from a human donor who donated a stem cell graft to a child with combined immunodeficiency. The CDR3 runs from the conserved cysteine through the conserved F or W. A D gene is named only where the DNA matches it firmly. Rows give clone size only sometimes, using once, few, many, or a class for an expanded clone.

>few|NA|TRBV6-1|TRBJ2-3
TGTGCCTCCCTCGGCGGGATCTCAGATACGCAGTATTTT
CASLGGISDTQYF
>few|TRBD1|TRBV7-3|TRBJ2-2
TGTGCCAGCAGCTTGACAGGGGGGCACACCGGGGAGCTGTTTTTT
CASSLTGGHTGELFF
>few|TRBD2|TRBV6-1|TRBJ2-2
TGTGCCAGCAACCCCCGCGGGAGAGCCGGGGAGCTGTTTTTT
CASNPRGRAGELFF
>NA|NA|TRBV20-1|TRBJ2-7
TGCAGTGCTAGAATAGACCCGAGCTCCTACGAGCAGTACTTC
CSARIDPSSYEQYF
>many|TRBD2|TRBV5-5|TRBJ2-7
TGTGCCAGCAGCCTCCGCACTAGCGGTGACGAGCAGTACTTC
CASSLRTSGDEQYF
>many|TRBD1|TRBV10-3|TRBJ2-7
TGTGCCATCAGTGAGTCGACAACGGACAGGGGAGTCTACGAGCAGTACTTC
CAISESTTDRGVYEQYF
>NA|TRBD1|TRBV18|TRBJ2-2
TGTGCCAGCTCACCACCTACAGGGGTGGACACCGGGGAGCTGTTTTTT
CASSPPTGVDTGELFF
>NA|TRBD1|TRBV6-5|TRBJ1-2
TGTGCCAGCAGCCCCGGACAGGGGGTGACCCACTTC
CASSPGQGVTHF
>NA|TRBD1|TRBV5-4|TRBJ2-7
TGTGCCAGCAGCGTTCAGGGGGTGAGCTCCTACGAGCAGTACTTC
CASSVQGVSSYEQYF
>once|TRBD2|TRBV4-1|TRBJ2-1
TGCGCCAGCAGCCAAGATAAACTAGCGGGAGCAAACAATGAGCAGTTCTTC
CASSQDKLAGANNEQFF
>few|NA|TRBV20-1|TRBJ2-3
TGCAGTGCCCAAGAGGGCTCTAGCGGCACAGATACGCAGTATTTT
CSAQEGSSGTDTQYF
>NA|NA|TRBV29-1|TRBJ1-5
TGCAGCGTTTGGGACGCTAGCAATCAGCCCCAGCATTTT
CSVWDASNQPQHF
>few|TRBD2|TRBV6-1|TRBJ2-1
TGTGCCTGCCAACCGGGACTAGCGGACAATGAGCAGTTCTTC
CACQPGLADNEQFF
>NA|TRBD1|TRBV11-2|TRBJ1-6
TGTGCCAGCACAAACCAGGGGGACGGTTCACCCCTCCACTTT
CASTNQGDGSPLHF
>few|NA|TRBV7-3|TRBJ2-1
TGTGCCAGCAGCTCCCAACTTGGGGGGCCAATAGGCAATGAGCAGTTCTTC
CASSSQLGGPIGNEQFF
>NA|NA|TRBV5-1|TRBJ2-2
TGCGTCAGCAGCTTTGGCAGCACCGGGGAGCTGTTTTTT
CVSSFGSTGELFF
>many|NA|TRBV7-2|TRBJ2-7
TGTGCCAGCAGCTTAGCCAGGGAAGGCGAGCAGTACTTC
CASSLAREGEQYF
>few|NA|TRBV20-1|TRBJ1-3
TGCAGTGCTAGAGATCAGGGAAAAGGGGAGCTCTATGGAAACACCATATATTTT
CSARDQGKGELYGNTIYF
>NA|NA|TRBV20-1|TRBJ2-3
TGCAGTGCTCTTCACCGGGACACAGATACGCAGTATTTT
CSALHRDTDTQYF
>NA|NA|TRBV6-5|TRBJ2-5
TGTGCCAGCAGTTACTCGAATCGCCAAGGTCAGGAGACCCAGTACTTC
CASSYSNRQGQETQYF
>many|NA|TRBV20-1|TRBJ2-3
TGCAGTGCTACCTACTATTCAACAGATACGCAGTATTTT
CSATYYSTDTQYF
>NA|NA|TRBV12-3/TRBV12-4|TRBJ1-1
TGTGCCAGCAGTTTGGGAATGACAGTTAACACTGAAGCTTTCTTT
CASSLGMTVNTEAFF
>NA|NA|TRBV7-2|TRBJ2-3
TGTGCCAGCAGCTTTGCGGGATATAACACAGATACGCAGTATTTT
CASSFAGYNTDTQYF
>many|TRBD1|TRBV12-3/TRBV12-4|TRBJ2-7
TGTGCCAGCAGTTTGGGCCAGGGGGTCCCCGAGCAGTACTTC
CASSLGQGVPEQYF
>few|NA|TRBV24-1|TRBJ1-2
TGTGCCACCAGTGTTGGGACAAGCAAAAATGGCTACACCTTC
CATSVGTSKNGYTF
>NA|NA|TRBV7-9|TRBJ2-5
TGTGCCAGCAGCTTAGGCGACCGAGGGGGCCAAGAGACCCAGTACTTC
CASSLGDRGGQETQYF
>NA|NA|TRBV12-3/TRBV12-4|TRBJ2-1
TGTGCCAGCAGATCGGGCCCCTACAATGAGCAGTTCTTC
CASRSGPYNEQFF
>NA|NA|TRBV12-3/TRBV12-4|TRBJ2-2
TGTGCCAGCGGCCCATCTAGCGCCGGGGAGCTGTTTTTT
CASGPSSAGELFF
>few|NA|TRBV10-3|TRBJ2-1
TGTGCCATCAGTGACCCAGCGGTCTCCTACAATGAGCAGTTCTTC
CAISDPAVSYNEQFF
>few|TRBD1|TRBV7-2|TRBJ1-2
TGTGCCAGCAGCTTATCTCCTCCAGGGGGCTTGGATGGCTACACCTTC
CASSLSPPGGLDGYTF
>NA|TRBD2|TRBV11-2|TRBJ2-1
TGTGCCAGCAGTCCGTTAGCGGGAGGCCCTCTCCACAATGAGCAGTTCTTC
CASSPLAGGPLHNEQFF
>NA|TRBD2|TRBV29-1|TRBJ2-7
TGCAGCGTTGGGCTAGCGGGAGCCTCCTACGAGCAGTACTTC
CSVGLAGASYEQYF
>NA|NA|TRBV7-2|TRBJ2-1
TGTGCCAGCAGCTTATGGTTCGAGGGCAATGAGCAGTTCTTC
CASSLWFEGNEQFF
>few|NA|TRBV12-3/TRBV12-4|TRBJ1-6
TGTGCCAGCAGTCGCCGGGCAGTGGATTCACCCCTCCACTTT
CASSRRAVDSPLHF
>few|TRBD2|TRBV12-3/TRBV12-4|TRBJ2-5
TGTGCCAGCAAAGAGACTAGCGGGGGGAGGGAGACCCAGTACTTC
CASKETSGGRETQYF
>few|TRBD1|TRBV6-5|TRBJ2-4
TGTGCCAGCAGTTACTCGACCGTTCTCTCAGGGGGCATTCAGTACTTC
CASSYSTVLSGGIQYF
>few|TRBD1|TRBV7-9|TRBJ2-1
TGTGCCAACAGGGGACAGGGAGAAGGCAATGAGCAGTTCTTC
CANRGQGEGNEQFF
>few|TRBD2|TRBV5-1|TRBJ2-1
TGCGCCAGCAGCTTGCCTGGACTAGCGGGAGTCCATGAGCAGTTCTTC
CASSLPGLAGVHEQFF
>NA|NA|TRBV6-5|TRBJ2-3
TGTGCCAGCAGAAGGCCAAGTGGGGGAGATACGCAGTATTTT
CASRRPSGGDTQYF
>many|NA|TRBV20-1|TRBJ2-1
TGCAGTGCTAGAAACGGGAGATACGACAATGAGCAGTTCTTC
CSARNGRYDNEQFF
>NA|NA|TRBV12-3/TRBV12-4|TRBJ1-3
TGTGCCAGCAGCCGGGACAGAAACACCATATATTTT
CASSRDRNTIYF
>NA|NA|TRBV2|TRBJ2-2
TGTGCCAGCAGTCACAGGGAGAACACCGGGGAGCTGTTTTTT
CASSHRENTGELFF
>once|NA|TRBV9|TRBJ1-5
TGTGCCAGCAGCGCGATGGACAGTTATCAGCCCCAGCATTTT
CASSAMDSYQPQHF
>many|TRBD1|TRBV20-1|TRBJ2-3
TGCAGTCCCTCGGGACAGAACACAGATACGCAGTATTTT
CSPSGQNTDTQYF
>NA|NA|TRBV7-9|TRBJ2-7
TGTGCCAGCAGCTTACCAGAAGGACGGGGGCGAGGATACGAGCAGTACTTC
CASSLPEGRGRGYEQYF
>few|NA|TRBV3-1|TRBJ2-7
TGTGCCAGCAGCTTCCGCCTGGGGACCTACGAGCAGTACTTC
CASSFRLGTYEQYF
>few|TRBD2|TRBV5-1|TRBJ2-7
TGCGCCAGCAAGCTTAGCGGGGGGGCAAGTTCCTACGAGCAGTACTTC
CASKLSGGASSYEQYF
>few|NA|TRBV6-1|TRBJ2-3
TGTGCCAGCAGTCGGGGTTCGGTTGGGACAGATACGCAGTATTTT
CASSRGSVGTDTQYF